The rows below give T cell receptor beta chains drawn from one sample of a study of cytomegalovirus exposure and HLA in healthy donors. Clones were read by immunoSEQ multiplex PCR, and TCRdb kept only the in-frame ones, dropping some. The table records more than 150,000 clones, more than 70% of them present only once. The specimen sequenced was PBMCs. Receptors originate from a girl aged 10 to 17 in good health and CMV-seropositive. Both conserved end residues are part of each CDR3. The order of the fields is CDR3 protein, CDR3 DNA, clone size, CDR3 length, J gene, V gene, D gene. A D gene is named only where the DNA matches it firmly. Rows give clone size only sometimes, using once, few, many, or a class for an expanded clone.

CASSSPGLAGQSSYNEQFF,TGTGCCAGCAGCTCTCCGGGACTAGCGGGCCAGAGCTCCTACAATGAGCAGTTCTTC,NA,19,TRBJ2-1,TRBV7-9,TRBD2
CASSTQTGRTEAFF,TGTGCCAGTAGTACCCAGACAGGGAGGACCGAAGCTTTCTTT,few,14,TRBJ1-1,TRBV19,TRBD1
CASSRGRSNIQYF,TGTGCCAGCAGTAGGGGGCGGTCGAACATTCAGTACTTC,NA,13,TRBJ2-4,TRBV6-5,TRBD1
CASSKDPTGNYGYTF,TGTGCCAGCAGCAAGGACCCGACAGGGAACTATGGCTACACCTTC,NA,15,TRBJ1-2,TRBV25-1,TRBD1
CASSPGIQGASEQYF,TGTGCCAGCTCACCAGGAATACAGGGGGCATCCGAGCAGTACTTC,NA,15,TRBJ2-7,TRBV18,TRBD1
CASSTPPPGGNEQFF,TGTGCCAGTAGTACCCCTCCCCCGGGGGGCAATGAGCAGTTCTTC,once,15,TRBJ2-1,TRBV19,TRBD2
CASSHRLRYEQYF,TGCGCCAGCAGCCACCGACTTAGATACGAGCAGTACTTC,few,13,TRBJ2-7,TRBV4-1,NA
CASSEYGGFNTEAFF,TGTGCCAGCAGTGAATACGGAGGGTTTAATACTGAAGCTTTCTTT,NA,15,TRBJ1-1,TRBV25-1,NA
CASSSTRYTEQFF,TGCGCCAGCAGCTCGACTAGGTATACTGAGCAGTTCTTC,NA,13,TRBJ2-1,TRBV5-1,NA
CASSLAGTGWYEQYF,TGTGCCAGCAGTCTCGCCGGGACAGGGTGGTACGAGCAGTACTTC,once,15,TRBJ2-7,TRBV6-1,TRBD1
CASSSSDRGQETQYF,TGTGCCAGCAGTTCCTCGGACAGGGGGCAAGAGACCCAGTACTTC,NA,15,TRBJ2-5,TRBV27,TRBD1
CASSDLGRVETQYF,TGTGCCAGCAGTGATTTGGGCAGGGTGGAGACCCAGTACTTC,NA,14,TRBJ2-5,TRBV25-1,NA
CAISYAKNQPQHF,TGTGCCATCAGTTATGCTAAGAATCAGCCCCAGCATTTT,NA,13,TRBJ1-5,TRBV10-3,NA
CAWTAGLRNTIYF,TGTGCCTGGACTGCGGGACTAAGAAACACCATATATTTT,NA,13,TRBJ1-3,TRBV30,NA
CATRQGFHTEAFF,TGTGCCACCCGACAGGGCTTCCACACTGAAGCTTTCTTT,NA,13,TRBJ1-1,TRBV19,TRBD1
CASQNRQGTYQETQYF,TGTGCCAGCCAGAATCGACAGGGAACGTACCAAGAGACCCAGTACTTC,NA,16,TRBJ2-5,TRBV28,TRBD1
CASSSYSGQGRRTEAFF,TGTGCCAGCAGCTCCTACTCGGGACAGGGAAGAAGGACTGAAGCTTTCTTT,NA,17,TRBJ1-1,TRBV11-2,TRBD1